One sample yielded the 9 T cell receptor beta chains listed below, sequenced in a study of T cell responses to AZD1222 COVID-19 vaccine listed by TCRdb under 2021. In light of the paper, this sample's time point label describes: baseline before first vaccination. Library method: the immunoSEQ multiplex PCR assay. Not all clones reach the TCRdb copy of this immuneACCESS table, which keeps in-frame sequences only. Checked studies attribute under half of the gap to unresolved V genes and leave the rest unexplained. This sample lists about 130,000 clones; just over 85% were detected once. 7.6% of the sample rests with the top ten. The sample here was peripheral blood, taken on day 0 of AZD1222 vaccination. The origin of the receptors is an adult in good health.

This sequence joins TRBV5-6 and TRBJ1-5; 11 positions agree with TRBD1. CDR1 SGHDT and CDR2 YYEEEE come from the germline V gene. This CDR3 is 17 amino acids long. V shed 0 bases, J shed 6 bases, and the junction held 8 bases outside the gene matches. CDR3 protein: CASSLGFGQGAGQPQHF. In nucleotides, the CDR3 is TGTGCCAGCAGCTTGGGTTTCGGACAGGGGGCCGGTCAGCCCCAGCATTTT.

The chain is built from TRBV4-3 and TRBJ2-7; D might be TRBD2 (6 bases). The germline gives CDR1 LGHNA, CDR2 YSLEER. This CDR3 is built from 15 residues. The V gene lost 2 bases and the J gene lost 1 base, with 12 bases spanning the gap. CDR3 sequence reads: CASSQLSGTSYEQYF. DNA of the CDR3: TGCGCCAGCAGCCAATTATCCGGGACTTCCTACGAGCAGTACTTC.

The CDR3 bases are TGCGCCAGCAGCTTGGATGCGGGTAAAGCCTCAGATACGCAGTATTTT. Its protein is CASSLDAGKASDTQYF. The chain joins TRBV5-1 to TRBJ2-3; perhaps TRBD2 as D (5 bases). This CDR3 has 16 residues. CDR1 is SGHRS, CDR2 YFSETQ, per germline. Deletions cut 0 bases from V and 4 bases from J, with 15 bases between. Combining the CDR3 with reference TRBV5-1 and TRBJ2-3 gives the whole variable domain KAGVTQTPRYLIKTRGQQVTLSCSPISGHRSVSWYQQTPGQGLQFLFEYFSETQRNKGNFPGRFSGRQFSNSRSEMNVSTLELGDSALYLCASSLDAGKASDTQYFGPGTRLTVL.

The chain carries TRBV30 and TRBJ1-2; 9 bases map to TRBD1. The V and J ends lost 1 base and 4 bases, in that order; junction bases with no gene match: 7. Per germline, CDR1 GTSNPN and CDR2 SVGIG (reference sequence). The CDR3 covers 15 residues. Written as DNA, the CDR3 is TGTGCCTGGAGTGCCCGGGACAGGGTGATCTATGGCTACACCTTC. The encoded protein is CAWSARDRVIYGYTF.

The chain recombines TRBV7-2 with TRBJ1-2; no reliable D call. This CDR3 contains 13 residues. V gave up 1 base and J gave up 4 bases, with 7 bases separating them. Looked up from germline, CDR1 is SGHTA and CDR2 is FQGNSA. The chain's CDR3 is CASSLEAAYGYTF. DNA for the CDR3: TGTGCCAGCAGCTTAGAGGCAGCCTATGGCTACACCTTC.

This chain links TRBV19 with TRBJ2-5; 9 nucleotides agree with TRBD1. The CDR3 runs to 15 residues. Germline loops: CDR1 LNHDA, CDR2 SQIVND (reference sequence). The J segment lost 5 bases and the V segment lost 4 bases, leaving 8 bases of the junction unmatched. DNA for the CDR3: TGTGCCAGTAGTAAGTTCACAGGGGGCGCGGAGACCCAGTACTTC. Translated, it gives CASSKFTGGAETQYF.

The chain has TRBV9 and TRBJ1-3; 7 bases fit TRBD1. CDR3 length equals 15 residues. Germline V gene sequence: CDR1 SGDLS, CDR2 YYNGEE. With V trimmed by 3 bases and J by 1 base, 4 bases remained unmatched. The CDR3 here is CASSGQQGSGNTIYF. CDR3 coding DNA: TGTGCCAGCAGCGGCCAACAGGGGTCTGGAAACACCATATATTTT.

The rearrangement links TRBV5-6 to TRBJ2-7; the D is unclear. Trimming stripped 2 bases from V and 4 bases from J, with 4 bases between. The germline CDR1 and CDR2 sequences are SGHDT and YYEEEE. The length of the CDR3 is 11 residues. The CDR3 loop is CASSLRYEQYF. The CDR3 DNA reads TGTGCCAGCAGCTTACGATACGAGCAGTACTTC.

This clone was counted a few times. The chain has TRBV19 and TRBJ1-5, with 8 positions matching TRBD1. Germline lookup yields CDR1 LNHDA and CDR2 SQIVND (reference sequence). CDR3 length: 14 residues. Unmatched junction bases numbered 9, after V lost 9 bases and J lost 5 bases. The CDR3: CASPSPTGDQPQHF. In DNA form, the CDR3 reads TGTGCCAGCCCTTCTCCGACAGGGGATCAGCCCCAGCATTTT.